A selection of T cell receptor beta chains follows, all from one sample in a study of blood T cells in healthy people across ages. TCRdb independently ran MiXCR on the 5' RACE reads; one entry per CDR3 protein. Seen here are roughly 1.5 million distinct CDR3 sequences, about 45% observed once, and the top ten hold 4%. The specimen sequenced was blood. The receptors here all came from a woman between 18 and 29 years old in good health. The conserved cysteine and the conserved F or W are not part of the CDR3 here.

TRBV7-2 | ASSLTGTPEGTQY
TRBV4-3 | ASSQVRQAYNEQF
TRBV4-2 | ASSLGTSGGPTQETQY
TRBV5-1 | ASSLVGGSTEAF
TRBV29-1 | SVEGDNQNTIY
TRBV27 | ASSPGVSSYNEQY
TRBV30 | AWSGGQGAITYEQY
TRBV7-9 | ASSLVLAGRETQY
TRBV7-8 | ASSSPTGSSYEQF
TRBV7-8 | ASSSQGGDSNQPQH
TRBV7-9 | ASSSSGLLTSYNEQF
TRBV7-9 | ASSLIIVREWNTEAF
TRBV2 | ASREESLLGQY
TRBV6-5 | ASHRGGASTDTKY
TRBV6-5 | ASSTYYEQF
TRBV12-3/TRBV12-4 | ASSPSGQAEAF
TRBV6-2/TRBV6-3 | ASSYFRGSIHNEQF
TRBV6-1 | ASSDASVFSTGTQY
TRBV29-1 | SAGPSRAEQF
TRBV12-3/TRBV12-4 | ATKGGIGGELF
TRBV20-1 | SARVPTGFGNTIY
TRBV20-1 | SARDVWNPDTQY
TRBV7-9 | ASSPGTTVYQETQY
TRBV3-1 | ASRKRTNNEQF
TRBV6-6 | ASSYWGENYEQY
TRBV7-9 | ASSSLTHYT
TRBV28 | ASSLLTAIEAF
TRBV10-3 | AISDSADTQY
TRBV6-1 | ASSPGTAYQPQH
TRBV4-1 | ASSLSGGDLTEAF
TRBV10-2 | ASSEPGHGNTEAF
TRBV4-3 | ASSQDWDNYGYT
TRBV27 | ASSFSDQETQY
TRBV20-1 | SARDPRVNTEAF
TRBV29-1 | SVEWDFSYNEQF
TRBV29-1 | SVLITRGTEAF
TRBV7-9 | ASSLNLGGRADHDTQY
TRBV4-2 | ASSQEEASNQPQH
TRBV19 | ASRRGGNFSPLH
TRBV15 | ATSRDLGWNSPLH
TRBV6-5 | ASSYAPGGSDYGYT